One sample yielded the 4 T cell receptor beta chains listed below, sequenced in a study of molecular identifiers for immune sequencing clone quantification. TCRdb passed the PCR reads through MiXCR, listing each CDR3 protein once. This repertoire shows 460,000 or so distinct CDR3 sequences, about 21% found once; its top ten account for more than 0.8%. The sequencing input was naive CD8+ T cells from blood, with Jurkat cell RNA spiked in. The subset was: FACS-sorted CD8+CD4-CCR7+CD45RA+ naive T cells. These receptors were taken from a human donor in good health. Some libraries in this study had Jurkat cell RNA spiked in.

This sequence joins TRBV28 and TRBJ2-7; maybe TRBD1 (5 bases). CDR3 length: 13 residues. Germline V gene lookup returns CDR1 MDHEN and CDR2 SYDVKM. Trimming pared 3 bases from V and 6 bases from J, leaving 12 bases between. In nucleotides, the CDR3 is TGTGCCAGCAGTTTTCTGGGGCCTTCCGAGCAGTACTTC. Its translation: CASSFLGPSEQYF.

This clonotype was seen at least ten times. The chain employs TRBV7-7 and TRBJ2-1, with D perhaps TRBD1 or TRBD2 (5 bases each). V shed 5 bases and J shed 7 bases, with 24 bases lying between them. This CDR3 has 17 amino acids. Germline loops: CDR1 SSHAT, CDR2 FNYEAQ (reference sequence). CDR3 sequence: CASSRTIQLGVENEQFF. CDR3 nucleotide sequence: TGTGCCAGCAGCCGCACCATCCAGTTGGGGGTTGAGAATGAGCAGTTCTTC.

This clonotype was seen many times. The rearrangement uses TRBV29-1 and TRBJ1-2; no firm D call. Germline lookup yields CDR1 SQVTM and CDR2 ANQGSEA. The V gene lost 0 bases and the J gene lost 3 bases, with 14 bases spanning the gap. This CDR3 contains 15 residues. The CDR3 coding sequence is TGCAGCGTTGAAGATACTTGGGTTCTGGACTATGGCTACACCTTC. Translated: CSVEDTWVLDYGYTF.

About this clonotype itself: A much larger clonotype is one base distant, so this may be a read error. The V gene is TRBV14, the J gene TRBJ1-2; D is undetermined. Germline lookup yields CDR1 SGHDN and CDR2 FVKESK. CDR3 length: 15 residues. The CDR3: CASSPGPHPNYGYAF. CDR3 coding DNA: TGTGCCAGCAGCCCGGGCCCCCACCCCAACTATGGCTACGCCTTC.